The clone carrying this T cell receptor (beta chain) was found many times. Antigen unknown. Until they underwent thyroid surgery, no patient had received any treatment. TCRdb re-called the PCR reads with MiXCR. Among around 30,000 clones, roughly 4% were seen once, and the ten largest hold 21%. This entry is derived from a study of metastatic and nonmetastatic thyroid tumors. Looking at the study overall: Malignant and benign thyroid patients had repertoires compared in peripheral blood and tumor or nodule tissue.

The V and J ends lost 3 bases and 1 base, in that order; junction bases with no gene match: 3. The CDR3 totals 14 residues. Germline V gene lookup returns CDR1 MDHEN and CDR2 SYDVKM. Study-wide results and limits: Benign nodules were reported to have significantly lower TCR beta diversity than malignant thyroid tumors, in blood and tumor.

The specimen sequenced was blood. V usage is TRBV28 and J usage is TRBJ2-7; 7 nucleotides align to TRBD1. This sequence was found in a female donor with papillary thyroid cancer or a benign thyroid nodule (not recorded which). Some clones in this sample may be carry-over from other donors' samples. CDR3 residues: CASSLLTGSYEQYF. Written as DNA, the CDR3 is TGTGCCAGCAGTTTGTTGACAGGGTCCTACGAGCAGTACTTC.